The 28 T cell receptor beta chains below come from one sample, sequenced in a study of T cells in localized non-small cell lung cancer. Repertoires were generated with immunoSEQ multiplex PCR, while TCRdb's copy carries only in-frame clones and drops some. In the table there are approximately 2,000 clones, more than 20% of which are singletons. Sequencing was performed on normal lung tissue next to the tumor, taken before any cancer treatment. Receptors originate from a female donor over 55 with stage II lung adenocarcinoma.

Only a few counts were recorded for this clone. The chain employs TRBV19 and TRBJ2-1; D is unresolved. In germline, CDR1 is LNHDA, CDR2 SQIVND (reference sequence). V lost 5 bases, J lost 0 bases, and 14 bases lay in between. CDR3 length: 16 residues. CDR3 sequence reads: CASSLGRPSSYNEQFF. Written as DNA, the CDR3 is TGTGCCAGTAGTCTAGGGCGTCCAAGCTCCTACAATGAGCAGTTCTTC. The whole variable domain, remainder taken from reference TRBV19 and TRBJ2-1, is DGGITQSPKYLFRKEGQNVTLSCEQNLNHDAMYWYRQDPGQGLRLIYYSQIVNDFQKGDIAEGYSVSREKKESFPLTVTSAQKNPTAFYLCASSLGRPSSYNEQFFGPGTRLTVL.

CDR3 sequence reads: CSGTDRVGGELFF. CDR3 sequence (DNA): TGCAGCGGGACGGACCGGGTAGGGGGGGAGCTGTTTTTT. The chain links TRBV29-1 to TRBJ2-2; unclear D gene. Trimming stripped 7 bases from V and 8 bases from J, with 17 bases between. CDR3 length: 13 amino acids. Germline V gene sequence: CDR1 SQVTM, CDR2 ANQGSEA.

This clone was observed a few times. The chain couples TRBV11-3 to TRBJ2-2; D gene ambiguous. The V and J ends lost 0 bases and 0 bases respectively, with 5 bases between them. The CDR3 has 15 amino acids. Germline assignment: CDR1 SGHNT and CDR2 YENEEA. The CDR3 spells CASSLDATNTGELFF. CDR3 DNA sequence: TGTGCCAGCAGCTTAGATGCCACGAACACCGGGGAGCTGTTTTTT.

This clone qualifies as medium-sized. The junction and the germline gene differ at one end; a read error may be behind it. The chain combines TRBV6-8 with TRBJ2-2; D remains ambiguous. Per the germline V gene, CDR1 is MNHGY and CDR2 is SAAAGT. The CDR3 has 12 amino acids. The CDR3 bases are TGTGCCATCAGTGTTGGATCCGGGGAGCTGTTTTTT. Translated: CAISVGSGELFF.

By share, this clone counts as medium-sized. The rearrangement uses TRBV6-1 and TRBJ1-1; D not certain. The CDR3 consists of 14 residues. The V gene's germline CDR1 is MNHNS and CDR2 SASEGT. Trimming left V 0 bases short and J 2 bases short, with 7 bases between. CDR3 sequence reads: CASSEAGINTEAFF. For the CDR3, the DNA is TGTGCCAGCAGTGAAGCTGGGATTAACACTGAAGCTTTCTTT.

This clone has more than one count but fewer than ten. This chain uses TRBV9 with TRBJ1-5, with a weak D call TRBD1 (6 bases). This CDR3 is built from 13 residues. V was trimmed by 9 bases and J by 4 bases, leaving 14 bases between them. Germline values: CDR1 SGDLS, CDR2 YYNGEE. CDR3 amino acids: CATSGGRNQPQHF. The CDR3 nucleotides read TGTGCCACCTCGGGGGGGCGGAATCAGCCCCAGCATTTT.

The gene calls are TRBV6-8 and TRBJ1-2; unclear D gene. V was cut by 4 bases and J by 7 bases, with 10 bases left in between. Germline CDR1 reads MNHGY; CDR2 reads SAAAGT. CDR3 length: 12 residues. The CDR3 coding sequence is TGTGCCAGCAGTTCCGGGAATGGTGGCTACACCTTC. The encoded protein is CASSSGNGGYTF.

In its sample, this clone is medium-sized. CDR3 coding DNA: TGTGCCAGCAGCTTATCTGATGGACCCGGGGTTACTGAAGCTTTCTTT. It codes for CASSLSDGPGVTEAFF. The genes are TRBV11-3 and TRBJ1-1; D remains unclear. The CDR3 sequence is 16 residues long. Germline-derived CDR1 and CDR2 are SGHNT and YENEEA. Between the trimmed V and J ends, which lost 2 bases and 5 bases, there was a span of 18 bases. Together with reference TRBV11-3 and TRBJ1-1, the CDR3 gives the full variable domain: EAGVVQSPRYKIIEKKQPVAFWCNPISGHNTLYWYLQNLGQGPELLIRYENEEAVDDSQLPKDRFSAERLKGVDSTLKIQPAELGDSAVYLCASSLSDGPGVTEAFFGQGTRLTVV.

This clone was detected a few times. This sequence joins TRBV9 and TRBJ2-3, with D uncertain. The CDR3 loop spans 14 amino acids. Germline CDR1 reads SGDLS; CDR2 reads YYNGEE. V was trimmed by 0 bases and J by 1 base, leaving 6 bases between them. In nucleotides, the CDR3 is TGTGCCAGCAGCGTAGGGGTGGGCACAGATACGCAGTATTTT. This gives the protein CASSVGVGTDTQYF.

The DNA for the CDR3 is TGTGCCAGCACAGTCCGGGGGAATGAAAAACTGTTTTTT. This gives the protein CASTVRGNEKLFF. The V call is TRBV28, the J call TRBJ1-4; tentative D call: TRBD1 (5 bases). Trimming left V 7 bases short and J 5 bases short, with 11 bases between. Germline CDR1 reads MDHEN; CDR2 reads SYDVKM. The CDR3 length is 13 residues. The whole variable domain, filled in from reference TRBV28 and TRBJ1-4, reads DVKVTQSSRYLVKRTGEKVFLECVQDMDHENMFWYRQDPGLGLRLIYFSYDVKMKEKGDIPEGYSVSREKKERFSLILESASTNQTSMYLCASTVRGNEKLFFGSGTQLSVL.

Within the sample, this clone is medium-sized (0.01 to 0.1%). The chain links TRBV9 to TRBJ2-7; TRBD2 matches at 9 bases. After removal of 4 bases from V and 2 bases from J, the junction contained 4 bases not matched to a gene. Germline V gene lookup returns CDR1 SGDLS and CDR2 YYNGEE. The CDR3 length is 14 residues. The CDR3 nucleotides are TGTGCCAGCAGCAAGGGGACTAGCACCTACGAGCAGTACTTC. This encodes CASSKGTSTYEQYF.

Regarding this clone: The junction does not match germline at one end; this may be a read error. The chain has TRBV19 and TRBJ2-2; 14 nucleotides match TRBD2. The CDR3 is made up of 17 amino acids. From germline, CDR1 is LNHDA and CDR2 SQIVND (reference sequence). CDR3: CASSRLAGGLSTGELFF. CDR3 DNA: TGTGCCAGCAGTAGACTAGCGGGAGGGCTTAGCACCGGGGAGCTGTTTTTT.

Relative to its sample, this clone is medium-sized. V is TRBV11-3 and J is TRBJ2-7, with 7 bases lining up with TRBD1. The CDR3 has 17 amino acids. V lost 5 bases to trimming and J lost 1 base; unmatched junction nucleotides: 14. Germline assignment: CDR1 SGHNT and CDR2 YENEEA. The CDR3 is CASSTPVDRAKSYEQYF. In DNA form, the CDR3 reads TGTGCCAGCAGCACCCCGGTTGACAGGGCTAAATCCTACGAGCAGTACTTC.

The rearrangement uses TRBV11-3 and TRBJ1-2; TRBD1 matches at 7 bases. The germline V gene encodes CDR1 SGHNT and CDR2 YENEEA. This CDR3 is built from 17 residues. Trimming removed 1 base from V and 4 bases from J; junction bases left unmatched: 12. The CDR3 nucleotides read TGTGCCAGCAGCTTAGGTGGGTTCGGGACAGATCTCTATGGCTACACCTTC. Amino acid sequence: CASSLGGFGTDLYGYTF.

This clone occurred a few times. This sequence joins TRBV6-8 and TRBJ2-1, with TRBD2 identical over 7 bases. With V trimmed by 6 bases and J by 0 bases, 5 bases remained unmatched. The V gene's germline CDR1 is MNHGY and CDR2 SAAAGT. CDR3 length equals 15 residues. CDR3 loop: CASSLAVSSYNEQFF. CDR3 DNA sequence: TGTGCCAGCAGCCTAGCGGTTAGCTCCTACAATGAGCAGTTCTTC.

For the CDR3, the DNA is TGTGCCAGCATCCGACAGGGGGCCGACAGCAATCAGCCCCAGCATTTT. This codes for CASIRQGADSNQPQHF. The gene calls are TRBV28 and TRBJ1-5, with 10 bases that match TRBD1. The CDR3 runs 16 residues. The V and J ends lost 7 bases and 1 base, in that order; junction bases with no gene match: 7. CDR1 and CDR2 (germline): MDHEN, SYDVKM.

The chain joins TRBV19 to TRBJ2-1; 12 nucleotides align to TRBD2. Germline CDR1 LNHDA, CDR2 SQIVND (reference sequence). The V gene end was trimmed by 3 bases and the J gene end by 4 bases; junction bases not matched to a gene: 1. The CDR3 has 15 amino acids. CDR3 region: CASSMTSGGYNEQFF. CDR3 bases: TGTGCCAGTAGTATGACTAGCGGGGGTTACAATGAGCAGTTCTTC.

In its sample, this clone ranks as medium-sized. The V and J genes are TRBV1 and TRBJ2-2; the listed D gene, TRBD2, was not tested against the DNA. TRBV1 is a known pseudogene. The CDR3 covers 17 residues. Here the CDR3 reads CASSQDFAGSDTGELFF. DNA for the CDR3: TGCGCCAGCAGCCAAGATTTTGCGGGGTCTGACACCGGGGAGCTGTTTTTT.

The chain carries TRBV29-1 and TRBJ2-3; tentatively, D is TRBD1 (6 bases). V shed 0 bases and J shed 5 bases, with 15 bases lying between them. From germline, CDR1 is SQVTM and CDR2 ANQGSEA. The CDR3 extends over 15 amino acids. The CDR3 loop reads CSVEDPTGWEDTQYF. The CDR3 DNA is TGCAGCGTTGAAGATCCTACAGGGTGGGAAGATACGCAGTATTTT.

The J gene is TRBJ2-5, the V gene TRBV14; D is possibly TRBD1 (6 bases). The CDR3 is 16 residues long. The germline gives CDR1 SGHDN, CDR2 FVKESK. Trimming removed 4 bases at V and 1 base at J, with 16 bases between. This CDR3 reads CASSPLRGRVQETQYF. CDR3 DNA sequence: TGTGCCAGCAGCCCCCTCAGGGGACGGGTCCAAGAGACCCAGTACTTC.

This clone was recorded a few times. The chain is built from TRBV19 and TRBJ2-7; no reliable D call. V lost 0 bases and J 7 bases, leaving 10 bases between the germline ends. The germline V gene has CDR1 LNHDA and CDR2 SQIVND (reference sequence). The CDR3 runs 13 residues. For the CDR3, the DNA is TGTGCCAGTAGTATAGATCCGGGCCGGGAGCAGTACTTC. The encoded protein is CASSIDPGREQYF.

This clone occurred a few times. CDR3 DNA: TGTGCCAGTAGTATAGGAACAGGGTGGACTGAAGCTTTCTTT. Amino acids: CASSIGTGWTEAFF. The chain recombines TRBV19 with TRBJ1-1; possible D gene TRBD1, 6 bases. This CDR3 has 14 amino acids. Trimming took 1 base from V and 5 from J, leaving 11 bases between them. The germline CDR1 and CDR2 sequences are LNHDA and SQIVND (reference sequence).

In this sample, this clone turned up a few times. The J gene is TRBJ1-1, the V gene TRBV6-9; D may be TRBD1 (6 bases). Germline CDR1 reads MNHGY; CDR2 reads SVAAGI. V shed 4 bases and J shed 10 bases, with 10 bases lying between them. The CDR3 contains 11 residues. The CDR3 protein is CASSWGGAAFF. The CDR3 nucleotides read TGTGCCAGCAGTTGGGGGGGGGCAGCTTTCTTT.

The chain links TRBV11-3 to TRBJ2-6; 7 bases line up with TRBD1. This CDR3 contains 18 residues. Looked up from germline, CDR1 is SGHNT and CDR2 is YENEEA. J lost 0 bases, V lost 3 bases, and 8 bases had no gene match. This CDR3 is CASSLTGIDLSGANVLTF. In DNA, the CDR3 is TGTGCCAGCAGCTTGACAGGGATTGACCTCTCTGGGGCCAACGTCCTGACTTTC. Together with reference TRBV11-3 and TRBJ2-6, the CDR3 gives the full variable domain: EAGVVQSPRYKIIEKKQPVAFWCNPISGHNTLYWYLQNLGQGPELLIRYENEEAVDDSQLPKDRFSAERLKGVDSTLKIQPAELGDSAVYLCASSLTGIDLSGANVLTFGAGSRLTVL.

Within the sample, this clone is medium-sized. The CDR3 region has the DNA TGTGCCAGCAGTGAAGGCAGGGTTATGCCCGGGGAGCTGTTTTTT. This encodes CASSEGRVMPGELFF. This chain connects TRBV9 to TRBJ2-2, with D perhaps TRBD1 (5 bases). CDR3 length equals 15 residues. V was pared by 5 bases and J by 6 bases, with 17 bases between. CDR1 and CDR2 (germline): SGDLS, YYNGEE.

This chain links TRBV6-8 with TRBJ2-3, with 15 bases lining up with TRBD2. The V gene's germline CDR1 is MNHGY and CDR2 SAAAGT. With 2 bases clipped from V and 5 bases from J, the junction kept 5 bases outside the gene matches. The CDR3 runs 17 residues. CDR3 in DNA: TGTGCCAGCAGTTACACCCGGACTAGCGGGGGGGGAGATACGCAGTATTTT. Translating gives CASSYTRTSGGGDTQYF.

Within the sample, this clone is medium-sized. The chain joins TRBV9 to TRBJ1-2; no clear D. Germline CDR1 SGDLS, CDR2 YYNGEE. Trimming took off 7 bases at V and 3 bases at J, with 16 bases between the two ends. CDR3 length: 14 residues. As DNA, the CDR3 is TGTGCCAGCTCAAAGATTGGGATGGACTATGGCTACACCTTC. Translated: CASSKIGMDYGYTF.

This clone is labeled large. The chain has TRBV19 and TRBJ1-2; 8 bases fit TRBD1. This CDR3 is built from 15 residues. Per germline, CDR1 LNHDA and CDR2 SQIVND (reference sequence). Trimming removed 11 bases from V and 8 bases from J; junction bases left unmatched: 19. In nucleotides, the CDR3 is TGTGCCTCTCGTCCCGGGACAGGTCATGGTTGGGGCTACACCTTC. Translated: CASRPGTGHGWGYTF.